This T cell receptor (beta chain) was obtained from a study of blood T cell repertoires in COVID-19. A single count supports this clone. V lost 8 bases to trimming and J lost 2 bases; unmatched junction nucleotides: 6. The CDR3 sequence is 14 residues long. Germline V lookup: CDR1 MDHEN, CDR2 SYDVKM. Using immunoSEQ multiplex PCR, the repertoire was profiled, and TCRdb retains in-frame clones only, with some absent. The sample shows 200,000 to 300,000 clones, about 82% of them seen only once. J is TRBJ1-3 and V is TRBV28; TRBD1 agrees at 7 bases. Sequencing used peripheral blood. This receptor was obtained from a woman at least 80 years old with COVID-19, enrolled during active disease. The CDR3 here is CASRQGGAGNTIYF. In nucleotides, the CDR3 is TGTGCCAGCCGACAGGGAGGAGCTGGAAACACCATATATTTT.